This T cell receptor (beta chain) was captured in a study of CXCR3-negative and CXCR3-positive naive CD8 T cells. Study observations and caveats: Comparison of naive cells showed more hydrophobic TRB CDR3s in CXCR3-positive than in CXCR3-negative naive cells.

Under 350,000 cells per CD8+ T cell subset were flow-sorted in triplicate. Naive CD8+ T lymphocytes were specified as CD45RO-CCR7+CD27+CD95-. A note on this clonotype: Its matching antigen is unknown.

Through 5' RACE with UMI labels, the TRB cDNA libraries were prepared. TCRdb re-called the 5' RACE reads and gives one entry per CDR3 protein, without DNA. The sample has 150,000 or so distinct CDR3 sequences. Germline values: CDR1 DFQATT, CDR2 SNEGSKA (reference sequence). CDR3 length: 15 residues. The sample taken for sequencing was naive CXCR3+ CD8+ T cells from blood. Subset meaning: CD45RO-CCR7+CD27+CD95- naive CD8+ T cells expressing CXCR3 (TNR3+). The sequence was collected from a human donor in good health. Some clones in this sample may be carry-over from other donors' samples. The rearrangement links TRBV20-1 to TRBJ2-1; no DNA is available, so the TRBD2 call from TCRdb remains unchecked. The CDR3 protein is CSARPLAGDYNEQFF.